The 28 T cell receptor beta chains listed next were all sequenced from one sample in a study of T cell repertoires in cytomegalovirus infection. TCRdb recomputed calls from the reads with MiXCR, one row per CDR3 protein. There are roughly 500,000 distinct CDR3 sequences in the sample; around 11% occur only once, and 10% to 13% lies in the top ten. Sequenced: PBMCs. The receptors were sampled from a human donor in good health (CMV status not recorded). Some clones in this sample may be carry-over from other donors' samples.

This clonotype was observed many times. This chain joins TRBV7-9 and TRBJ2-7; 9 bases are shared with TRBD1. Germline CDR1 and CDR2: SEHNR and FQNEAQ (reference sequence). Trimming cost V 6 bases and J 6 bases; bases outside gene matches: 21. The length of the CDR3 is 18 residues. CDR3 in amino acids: CASRPPATPGTGQIEQYF. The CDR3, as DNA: TGTGCCAGCAGACCCCCGGCGACCCCCGGGACAGGGCAGATCGAGCAGTACTTC.

CDR3 sequence reads: CASSQLTGNTEAFF. Written as DNA, the CDR3 is TGTGCCAGCAGCCAATTGACAGGTAACACTGAAGCTTTCTTT. This chain connects TRBV3-1 to TRBJ1-1; possibly TRBD1 for D (6 bases). V dropped 2 bases and J dropped 2 bases, with 9 bases sitting between them. Germline V gene data show CDR1 as LGHDT and CDR2 as YNNKEL (reference sequence). The CDR3 consists of 14 residues.

The CDR3 coding sequence is TGTGCCAGCAGCCCCATACTGCGGGGTTTGGCCAAAAACATTCAGTACTTC. It specifies CASSPILRGLAKNIQYF. The chain joins TRBV3-1 to TRBJ2-4, with D tentatively TRBD2 (6 bases). Trimming left V 4 bases short and J 1 base short, with 17 bases between. Germline loops: CDR1 LGHDT, CDR2 YNNKEL (reference sequence). This CDR3 comprises 17 residues.

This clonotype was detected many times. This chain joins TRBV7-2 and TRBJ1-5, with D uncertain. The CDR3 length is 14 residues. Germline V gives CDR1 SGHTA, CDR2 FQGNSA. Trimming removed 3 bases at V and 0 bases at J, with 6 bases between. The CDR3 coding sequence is TGTGCCAGCAGCTTTTACTTTAGCAATCAGCCCCAGCATTTT. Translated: CASSFYFSNQPQHF.

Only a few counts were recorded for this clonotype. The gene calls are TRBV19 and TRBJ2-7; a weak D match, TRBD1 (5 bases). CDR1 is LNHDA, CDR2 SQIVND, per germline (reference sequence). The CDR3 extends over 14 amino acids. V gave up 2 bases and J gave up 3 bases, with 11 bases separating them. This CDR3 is CASSITDSVYEQYF. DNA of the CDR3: TGTGCCAGTAGTATAACAGACAGCGTCTACGAGCAGTACTTC. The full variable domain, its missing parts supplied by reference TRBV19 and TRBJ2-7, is DGGITQSPKYLFRKEGQNVTLSCEQNLNHDAMYWYRQDPGQGLRLIYYSQIVNDFQKGDIAEGYSVSREKKESFPLTVTSAQKNPTAFYLCASSITDSVYEQYFGPGTRLTVT.

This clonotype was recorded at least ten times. CDR3 sequence (DNA): TGTGCCAGCAGCGTTCAGACAAGCCCCACTGAAGCTTTCTTT. Protein sequence: CASSVQTSPTEAFF. V usage is TRBV9 and J usage is TRBJ1-1; D gene uncertain. This CDR3 is built from 14 residues. Germline CDR1 SGDLS, CDR2 YYNGEE. V lost 2 bases and J lost 4, with 12 bases in between.

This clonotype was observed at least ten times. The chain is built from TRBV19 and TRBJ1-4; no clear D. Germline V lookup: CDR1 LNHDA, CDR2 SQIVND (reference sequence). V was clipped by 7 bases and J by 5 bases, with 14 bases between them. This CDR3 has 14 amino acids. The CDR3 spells CASTSGGWNEKLFF. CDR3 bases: TGTGCCAGTACCTCCGGAGGGTGGAATGAAAAACTGTTTTTT.

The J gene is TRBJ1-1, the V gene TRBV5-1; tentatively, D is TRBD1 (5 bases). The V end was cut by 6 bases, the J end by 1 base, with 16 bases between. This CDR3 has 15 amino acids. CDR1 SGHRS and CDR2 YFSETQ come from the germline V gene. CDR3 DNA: TGCGCCAGCACCGATTATCCGGACAAGAACACTGAAGCTTTCTTT. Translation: CASTDYPDKNTEAFF.

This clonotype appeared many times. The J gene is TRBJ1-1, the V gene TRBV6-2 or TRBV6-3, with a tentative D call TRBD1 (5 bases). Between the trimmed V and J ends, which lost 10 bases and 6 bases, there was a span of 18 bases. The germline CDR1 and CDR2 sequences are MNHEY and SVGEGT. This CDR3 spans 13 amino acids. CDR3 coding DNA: TGTGCCATTAACCGGGACCGGACCTCTGAAGCTTTCTTT. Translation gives CAINRDRTSEAFF.

The CDR3, as DNA: TGCAGTGCTACGGGAGCGGGGGGGGGGGCTGAGACCCAGTACTTC. Its protein product is CSATGAGGGAETQYF. The V call is TRBV20-1, the J call TRBJ2-5; 10 positions agree with TRBD2. Germline CDR1 is DFQATT and CDR2 is SNEGSKA (reference sequence). V gave up 4 bases and J gave up 5 bases; unmatched junction bases: 10. There are 15 residues in the CDR3.

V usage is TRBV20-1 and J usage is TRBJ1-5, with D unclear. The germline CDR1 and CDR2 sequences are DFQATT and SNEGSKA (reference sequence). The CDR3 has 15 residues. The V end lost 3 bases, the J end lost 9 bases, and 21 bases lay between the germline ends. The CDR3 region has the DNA TGCAGTGCTAGTTGGGAGACTTCGACCAGCGGGCCCCAGCATTTT. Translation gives CSASWETSTSGPQHF.

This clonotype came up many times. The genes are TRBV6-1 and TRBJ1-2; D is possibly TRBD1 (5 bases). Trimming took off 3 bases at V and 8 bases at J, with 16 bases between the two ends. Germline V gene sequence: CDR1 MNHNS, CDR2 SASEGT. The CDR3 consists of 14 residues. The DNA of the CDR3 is TGTGCCAGCAGTGAGTTTGGAGGGGCCGGGGGCTACACCTTC. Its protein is CASSEFGGAGGYTF.

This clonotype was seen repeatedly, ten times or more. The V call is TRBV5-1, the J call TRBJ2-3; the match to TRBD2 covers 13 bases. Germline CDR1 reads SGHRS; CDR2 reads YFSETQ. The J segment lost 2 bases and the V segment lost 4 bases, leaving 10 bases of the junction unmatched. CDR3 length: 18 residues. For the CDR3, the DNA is TGCGCCAGCAGCCCCGGGACTAGCGGGGTTCCCTTCACAGATACGCAGTATTTT. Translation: CASSPGTSGVPFTDTQYF.

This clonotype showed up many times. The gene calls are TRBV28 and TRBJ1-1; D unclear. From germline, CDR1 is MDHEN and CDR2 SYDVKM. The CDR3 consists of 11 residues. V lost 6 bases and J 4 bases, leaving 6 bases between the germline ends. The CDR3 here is CASRKSTEAFF. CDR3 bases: TGTGCCAGCAGAAAATCCACTGAAGCTTTCTTT.

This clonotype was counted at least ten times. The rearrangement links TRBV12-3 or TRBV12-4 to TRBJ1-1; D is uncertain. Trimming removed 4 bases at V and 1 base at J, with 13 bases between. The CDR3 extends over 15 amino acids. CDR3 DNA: TGTGCCAGCAGTTCCCTTGGGAATTCGAACACTGAAGCTTTCTTT. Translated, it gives CASSSLGNSNTEAFF.

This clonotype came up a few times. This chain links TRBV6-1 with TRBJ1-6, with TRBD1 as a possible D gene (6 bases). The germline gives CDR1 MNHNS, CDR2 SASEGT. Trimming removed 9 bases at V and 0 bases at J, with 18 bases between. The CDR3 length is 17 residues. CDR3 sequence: CASRLVGDISYNSPLHF. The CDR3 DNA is TGTGCCAGTCGATTAGTTGGGGACATCTCCTATAATTCACCCCTCCACTTT.

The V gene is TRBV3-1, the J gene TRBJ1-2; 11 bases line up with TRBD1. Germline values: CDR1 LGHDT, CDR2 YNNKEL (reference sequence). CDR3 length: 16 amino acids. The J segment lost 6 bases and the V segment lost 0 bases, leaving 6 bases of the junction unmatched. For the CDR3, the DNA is TGTGCCAGCAGCCAAGATCCAGGGACAGGGGGTAATGGCTACACCTTC. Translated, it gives CASSQDPGTGGNGYTF.

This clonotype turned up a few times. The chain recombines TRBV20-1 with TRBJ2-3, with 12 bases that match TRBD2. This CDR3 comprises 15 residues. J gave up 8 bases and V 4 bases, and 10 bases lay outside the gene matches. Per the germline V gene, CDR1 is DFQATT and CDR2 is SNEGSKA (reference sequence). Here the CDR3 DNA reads TGCAGTGCTACGCGACTAGCGGGAGACCAGCTTACGCAGTATTTT. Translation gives CSATRLAGDQLTQYF.

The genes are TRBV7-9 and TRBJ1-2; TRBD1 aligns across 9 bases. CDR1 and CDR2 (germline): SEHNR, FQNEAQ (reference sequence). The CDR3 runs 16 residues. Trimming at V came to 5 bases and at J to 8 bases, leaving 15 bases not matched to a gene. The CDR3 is CASSHPGTGKRDGYTF. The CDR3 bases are TGTGCCAGCAGCCACCCCGGGACAGGGAAAAGAGACGGCTACACCTTC.

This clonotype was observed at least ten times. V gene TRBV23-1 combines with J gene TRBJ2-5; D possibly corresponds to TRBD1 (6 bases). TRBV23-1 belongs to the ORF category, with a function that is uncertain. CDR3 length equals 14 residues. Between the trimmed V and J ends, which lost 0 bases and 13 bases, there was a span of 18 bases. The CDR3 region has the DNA TGCGCCAGCAGTCAATCGTCAGGACAGAATTCCCCGTACTTC. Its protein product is CASSQSSGQNSPYF.

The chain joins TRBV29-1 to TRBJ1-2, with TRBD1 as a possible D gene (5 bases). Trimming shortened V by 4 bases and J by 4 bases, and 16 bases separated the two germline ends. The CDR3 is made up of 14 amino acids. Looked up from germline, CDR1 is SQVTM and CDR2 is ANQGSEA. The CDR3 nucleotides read TGCAGCGTTGCCAGGCAAACTAGGGGCTATGGCTACACCTTC. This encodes CSVARQTRGYGYTF. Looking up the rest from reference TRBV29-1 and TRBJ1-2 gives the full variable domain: SAVISQKPSRDICQRGTSLTIQCQVDSQVTMMFWYRQQPGQSLTLIATANQGSEATYESGFVIDKFPISRPNLTFSTLTVSNMSPEDSSIYLCSVARQTRGYGYTFGSGTRLTVV.

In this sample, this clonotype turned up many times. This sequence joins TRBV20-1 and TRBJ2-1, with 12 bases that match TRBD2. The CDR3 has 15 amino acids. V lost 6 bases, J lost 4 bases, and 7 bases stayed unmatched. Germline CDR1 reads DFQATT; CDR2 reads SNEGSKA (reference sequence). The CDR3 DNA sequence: TGCAGTGCCCCAAGGACTAGCGGGGCTTACAATGAGCAGTTCTTC. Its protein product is CSAPRTSGAYNEQFF.

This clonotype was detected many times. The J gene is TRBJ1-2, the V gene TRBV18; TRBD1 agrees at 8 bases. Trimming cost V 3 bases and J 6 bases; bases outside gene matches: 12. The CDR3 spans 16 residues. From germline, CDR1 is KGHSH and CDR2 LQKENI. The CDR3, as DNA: TGTGCCAGCTCACCCGTCCCAGGGGGCGCGGGAGATGGCTACACCTTC. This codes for CASSPVPGGAGDGYTF.

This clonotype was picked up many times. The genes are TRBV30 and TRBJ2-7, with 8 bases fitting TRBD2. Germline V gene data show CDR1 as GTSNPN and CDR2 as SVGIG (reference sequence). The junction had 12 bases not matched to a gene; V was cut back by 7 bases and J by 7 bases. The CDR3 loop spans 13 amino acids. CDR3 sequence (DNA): TGTGCCTCCCTAACAGCGGGAGTCGGTGAGCAGTACTTC. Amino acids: CASLTAGVGEQYF.

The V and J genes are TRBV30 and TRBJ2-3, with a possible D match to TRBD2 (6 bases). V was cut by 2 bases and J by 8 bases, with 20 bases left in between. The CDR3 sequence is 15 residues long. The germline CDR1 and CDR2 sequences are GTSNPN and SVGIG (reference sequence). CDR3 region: CAWSLNPTSPLTQYF. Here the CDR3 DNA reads TGTGCCTGGAGTTTAAACCCGACTAGTCCCCTTACGCAGTATTTT. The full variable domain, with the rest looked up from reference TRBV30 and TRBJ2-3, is SQTIHQWPATLVQPVGSPLSLECTVEGTSNPNLYWYRQAAGRGLQLLFYSVGIGQISSEVPQNLSASRPQDRQFILSSKKLLLSDSGFYLCAWSLNPTSPLTQYFGPGTRLTVL.

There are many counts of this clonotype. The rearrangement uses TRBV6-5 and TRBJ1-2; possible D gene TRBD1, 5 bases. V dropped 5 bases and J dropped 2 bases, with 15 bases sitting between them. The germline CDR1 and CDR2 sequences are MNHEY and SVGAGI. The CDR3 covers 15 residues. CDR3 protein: CASSPGDGRNYGYTF. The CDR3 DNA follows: TGTGCCAGCAGTCCCGGGGACGGAAGGAACTATGGCTACACCTTC.

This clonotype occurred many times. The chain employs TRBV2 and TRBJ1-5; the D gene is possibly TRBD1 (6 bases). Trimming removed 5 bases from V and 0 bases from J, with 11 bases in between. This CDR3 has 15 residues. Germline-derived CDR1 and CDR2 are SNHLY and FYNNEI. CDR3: CASSRGGYSNQPQHF. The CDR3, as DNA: TGTGCCAGCAGTAGAGGGGGATATAGCAATCAGCCCCAGCATTTT.

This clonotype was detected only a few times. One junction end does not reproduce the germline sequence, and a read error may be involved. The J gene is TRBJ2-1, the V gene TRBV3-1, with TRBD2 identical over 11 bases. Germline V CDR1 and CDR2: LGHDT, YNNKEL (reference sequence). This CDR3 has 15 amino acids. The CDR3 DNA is TGTGCCAGCACCCAACTAGCGGGAGCGAACAATGAGCAGTTCTTC. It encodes CASTQLAGANNEQFF.